Listed here are 7 T cell receptor beta chains from one sample, sequenced in a study of blood T cell repertoires in COVID-19. Libraries were prepared by immunoSEQ multiplex PCR; TCRdb keeps only in-frame clonotypes and omits some of them. In the table there are some 200,000 clones, around nine tenths of which are singletons. Sequenced: peripheral blood. These receptors originate from a man between 65 and 85 years old with acute or convalescent COVID-19.

J is TRBJ2-3 and V is TRBV11-2; 7 bases align to TRBD2. Trimming removed 1 base from V and 3 bases from J; junction bases left unmatched: 7. The CDR3 contains 16 residues. The germline V gene has CDR1 SGHAT and CDR2 FQNNGV. The CDR3 loop is CASSLVRASGTDTQYF. The CDR3, as DNA: TGTGCCAGCAGCTTAGTGCGGGCTAGCGGTACAGATACGCAGTATTTT.

This chain connects TRBV6-5 to TRBJ2-1; TRBD2 might be the D (5 bases). The CDR3 length is 12 residues. Trimming left V 8 bases short and J 4 bases short, with 9 bases between. From germline, CDR1 is MNHEY and CDR2 SVGAGI. DNA of the CDR3: TGTGCCAGCTCCCGGGAATACAATGAGCAGTTCTTC. Amino acid sequence: CASSREYNEQFF.

The J gene is TRBJ2-7, the V gene TRBV5-1; 9 bases fit TRBD1. The CDR3 spans 15 residues. V trimming: 7 bases; J trimming: 3 bases; junction bases outside the gene matches: 11. The V gene's germline CDR1 is SGHRS and CDR2 YFSETQ. The CDR3 DNA reads TGCGCCAGCCAGTCCGGGACAGGGTGGAACTACGAGCAGTACTTC. Translating it yields CASQSGTGWNYEQYF. Looking up the rest from reference TRBV5-1 and TRBJ2-7 gives the full variable domain: KAGVTQTPRYLIKTRGQQVTLSCSPISGHRSVSWYQQTPGQGLQFLFEYFSETQRNKGNFPGRFSGRQFSNSRSEMNVSTLELGDSALYLCASQSGTGWNYEQYFGPGTRLTVT.

The V gene is TRBV5-1, the J gene TRBJ1-6; D ambiguous. The CDR3 consists of 14 residues. The V end lost 5 bases, the J end lost 8 bases, and 14 bases lay between the germline ends. The V gene's germline CDR1 is SGHRS and CDR2 YFSETQ. Here the CDR3 reads CASREGVMDSPLHF. The CDR3 coding sequence is TGCGCCAGCAGGGAGGGAGTTATGGATTCACCCCTCCACTTT.

The chain couples TRBV7-9 to TRBJ1-5, with D perhaps matching TRBD1 (6 bases). Germline lookup yields CDR1 SEHNR and CDR2 FQNEAQ (reference sequence). The CDR3 is made up of 15 amino acids. The V and J ends lost 1 base and 0 bases respectively, with 7 bases between them. The CDR3 sequence: CASSLETGSNQPQHF. In nucleotides, the CDR3 is TGTGCCAGCAGCTTAGAGACAGGTAGCAATCAGCCCCAGCATTTT.

This clone was seen just once. Written as DNA, the CDR3 is TGCGCCAGCAGCTTGGCAGGATACTATGGCTACACCTTC. Encoded protein: CASSLAGYYGYTF. The chain has TRBV5-1 and TRBJ1-2; D remains unclear. V was trimmed by 0 bases and J by 3 bases, leaving 6 bases between them. The CDR3 sequence is 13 residues long. Germline loops: CDR1 SGHRS, CDR2 YFSETQ.

The rearrangement joins TRBV27 to TRBJ2-2; TRBD1 matches at 7 bases. The V segment lost 8 bases and the J segment 7 bases; nucleotides outside the gene matches: 10. CDR1 is MNHEY, CDR2 SMNVEV, per germline (reference sequence). The CDR3 extends over 14 amino acids. The CDR3: CASGVGTVNGELFF. The DNA for the CDR3 is TGTGCCAGCGGAGTCGGGACAGTTAACGGGGAGCTGTTTTTT.